This T cell receptor beta chain derives from a study of early T cells in non-severe SARS-CoV-2 infection (dated by TCRdb to the early 2020s). General notes on the study: Because TCR sequencing was done on bulk RNA from unsorted whole blood, the alpha and beta chains could not be paired. The investigation overall reported the following: Matching against VDJdb was skewed toward anti-spike CD8 responses, likely underestimated virus-specific expansions, and missed private and CD4 specificities.

As for this clonotype: The antigen it binds to is not known. No clone much larger than this one lies a single base away; base qualities are absent.

Library construction relied on 5' RACE. Sequencing took place on a NextSeq 500. To correct for sequencing error and PCR bias, the TCR library protocol tagged individual cDNA molecules with unique molecular identifiers. Sequencing covered both TCR alpha and beta chains, and within each sample the abundances of alpha and beta sequences were tightly co-correlated. The paper's processing steps were these. V gene, J gene and CDR3 annotation of TCR sequences was performed with Decombinator V4. TCRs were defined as expanded if a significant change between any two time points was detected under a Poisson model with p below 0.0001. TCR abundances were normalised to the total number of TCRs sequenced per sample and expressed as counts per million. MAIT TCRs were defined by TRAV1-2 paired with TRAJ12, TRAJ20 or TRAJ33, and iNKT TCRs by TRAV10 paired with TRAJ18. A search of VDJdb, accessed on 1 November 2021, was run for TCRs annotated to CMV, EBV and SARS-CoV-2, with TCRs annotated for multiple antigens excluded. Using fastp at Q25 and MiXCR, TCRdb reprocessed the public reads and kept productive beta chains. All rows with the same CDR3 protein become a single entry with the most common DNA and genes. V and J calls and clone size were set by TCRdb, not the authors. The sample table shows some 85,000 distinct CDR3 sequences, and around 15% are seen once. The top ten hold under 1.5% of the sample.

A case-control design nested within a healthcare worker cohort in London, UK, was used, with weekly nasopharyngeal swab PCR tests and blood sampling performed. Healthcare workers were recruited between 23 and 31 March 2020, during the week of the UK lockdown, and were followed weekly for up to about 15 weeks. V is pared back by 5 bases and J by 4 bases, with 15 bases lying between the germline termini. Sequences SGHTA (CDR1) and FQGTGA (CDR2) are obtained from the germline V gene. Reading from cysteine to phenylalanine, the CDR3 counts 14 amino acids. Of all the DNA, just the CDR3 is kept, 42 bases in frame from base 1.

The sequence is built from TRBV7-3 and TRBJ2-7; the D gene cannot be resolved reliably. The TCR comes from an adult who was a healthcare worker with PCR-confirmed SARS-CoV-2 infection or an uninfected control (not recorded which). The sequencing input was whole blood. In nucleotide form, the sequence is TGTGCCAGCAGCCCAACCCCGACTGATTACGAGCAGTACTTC. Its coded protein is CASSPTPTDYEQYF.